The clone carrying this TCR beta chain was counted only a few times. This entry belongs to a study of T cell responses to AZD1222 COVID-19 vaccine. V shed 0 bases and J 3 bases; nucleotides not matched to a gene: 3. The CDR3 contains 15 residues. The germline V gene encodes CDR1 SGHNT and CDR2 YYREEE (reference sequence). Some clones are missing from TCRdb's copy, which holds only in-frame ones; the method was immunoSEQ multiplex PCR. The table shows about 42,000 clones, with more than 70% occurring only once. Specimen: peripheral blood, collected 28 days after the second AZD1222 dose. The rearrangement uses TRBV5-4 and TRBJ2-7; 10 bases fit TRBD1. This TCR came from an adult who received the AZD1222 COVID-19 vaccine. The DNA for the CDR3 is TGTGCCAGCAGCTTGGGACAGGGGGCTTTCTACGAGCAGTACTTC. It encodes CASSLGQGAFYEQYF.